A selection of T cell receptor beta chains follows, all from one sample in a study of T cell responses to AZD1222 COVID-19 vaccine. The data were produced by immunoSEQ multiplex PCR, yet TCRdb's version contains in-frame clones alone and is incomplete. The sample has some 99,000 clones; about 90% are singletons. This material consisted of peripheral blood, taken 28 days after the second AZD1222 dose. The receptor set was obtained from an adult who received the AZD1222 COVID-19 vaccine. Each CDR3 is given without its conserved first and last residue. D genes are given only for firm matches.

D gene	J gene	CDR3 length	V gene	CDR3 protein
TRBD1	TRBJ1-4	11	TRBV5-8	ASSAGQLEKLF
TRBD1	TRBJ2-2	16	TRBV24-1	ATSDLASGTGPTGELF
TRBD2	TRBJ2-5	12	TRBV2	ASSDGTSGPAQY
.	TRBJ2-1	12	TRBV6-5	ASIVRVSYNEQF
.	TRBJ2-7	11	TRBV14	ASSQRLASEQY
TRBD2	TRBJ2-2	12	TRBV7-2	ASSPGLGAGELF
TRBD1	TRBJ2-2	14	TRBV3-1/TRBV3-2	ASSPTGVVGTGELF
.	TRBJ1-5	12	TRBV15	ATSTRTVGQPQH
TRBD2	TRBJ2-5	12	TRBV5-1	ASSFSGGEETQY
.	TRBJ2-7	10	TRBV27	ASSFRGYEQY
TRBD2	TRBJ2-1	13	TRBV11-3	ASSLGTSGFNEQF
.	TRBJ1-6	12	TRBV28	ASSLGREWSPLH
TRBD1	TRBJ1-2	14	TRBV10-3	AIRDRGGKQNYGYT
TRBD1	TRBJ1-3	17	TRBV10-3	AISELLPGQGASGNTIY
.	TRBJ1-2	11	TRBV2	ASSDAGGVGYT
.	TRBJ1-1	8	TRBV29-1	SVDGREAF
.	TRBJ1-1	14	TRBV3-1/TRBV3-2	ASSETPGLPNTEAF
TRBD1	TRBJ2-7	14	TRBV7-2	ASRLTGGPSSYEQY
.	TRBJ2-2	14	TRBV2	ASSEAPAGNTGELF
TRBD2	TRBJ2-5	11	TRBV7-9	ASSLWGGETQY
.	TRBJ1-1	10	TRBV14	ASGRVNTEAF
.	TRBJ1-1	9	TRBV27	ASSSPWTSF
.	TRBJ2-6	17	TRBV15	ATSRDIGLQGSGANVLT
TRBD1	TRBJ2-1	12	TRBV4-3	ASSQGQGRDEQF
.	TRBJ2-1	14	TRBV7-9	ASSLGTVGGDNEQF
TRBD1	TRBJ2-7	12	TRBV6-5	ASSYSRGQYEQY
TRBD2	TRBJ2-3	15	TRBV5-8	ASSLGHSGGGTDTQY
.	TRBJ1-2	11	TRBV10-2	ASSARASYGYT
TRBD1	TRBJ2-1	16	TRBV4-2	ASSQNFPGQGVYNEQF
.	TRBJ2-5	13	TRBV5-4	ASSPLTAAQETQY
.	TRBJ2-1	10	TRBV27	ASSLSYNEQF